The 11 T cell receptor beta chains given below trace back to one sample, sequenced in a study of blood T cells in healthy people across ages. For the second PCR, which ran for roughly 6 to 12 cycles, a sample-barcoded 5' primer and a J-beta primer mix were used. Each CDR3 protein gets one entry after TCRdb re-called the 5' RACE reads with MiXCR. Of 850,000 to 1,300,000 distinct CDR3 sequences detected, more than 35% appear once; the ten largest clones hold 15% to 20%. The sequenced sample consisted of blood. The receptors were sampled from an older woman in good health.

This clonotype was counted between two and nine times. This chain links TRBV10-3 with TRBJ2-7, with D possibly matching TRBD1 (5 bases). This CDR3 is 15 amino acids long. The germline V gene encodes CDR1 ENHRY and CDR2 SYGVKD. Trimming removed 3 bases at V and 5 bases at J, with 17 bases between. CDR3 in DNA: TGTGCCATCAGTGATGATAGGGGTTTTTTGGACGAGCAGTACTTC. As protein: CAISDDRGFLDEQYF.

This clonotype occurred many times. This chain uses TRBV28 with TRBJ1-4; 7 bases line up with TRBD1. Per the germline V gene, CDR1 is MDHEN and CDR2 is SYDVKM. This CDR3 has 14 residues. The J segment lost 8 bases and the V segment lost 5 bases, leaving 8 bases of the junction unmatched. CDR3 nucleotides: TGTGCCAGCAGTCCGCCGGGACAGCAGGAAAAACTGTTTTTT. Its protein product is CASSPPGQQEKLFF. Full variable domain (rest looked up from reference TRBV28 and TRBJ1-4): DVKVTQSSRYLVKRTGEKVFLECVQDMDHENMFWYRQDPGLGLRLIYFSYDVKMKEKGDIPEGYSVSREKKERFSLILESASTNQTSMYLCASSPPGQQEKLFFGSGTQLSVL.

J is TRBJ2-4 and V is TRBV6-1, with D maybe TRBD2 (6 bases). Matching the DNA end better, TRBJ2-7 makes the J call doubtful. From germline, CDR1 is MNHNS and CDR2 SASEGT. The CDR3 totals 14 residues. The CDR3 is CASSEAWRGYEQYF. The CDR3 DNA reads TGTGCCAGCAGTGAAGCGTGGCGGGGATACGAGCAGTACTTC.

This sequence joins TRBV27 and TRBJ2-1; perhaps TRBD2 as D (7 bases). The CDR3 contains 19 residues. Trimming removed 6 bases at V and 7 bases at J, with 31 bases between. Germline assignment: CDR1 MNHEY and CDR2 SMNVEV (reference sequence). The CDR3 DNA follows: TGTGCCAGCAGCCGTAACAGGGTAGGGGCGGGAGAGGTGGTAAATGAGCAGTTCTTC. Translating gives CASSRNRVGAGEVVNEQFF.

The chain recombines TRBV5-1 with TRBJ2-7, with D perhaps matching TRBD2 (7 bases). V was pared by 7 bases and J by 7 bases, with 15 bases between. The length of the CDR3 is 12 residues. The V gene's germline CDR1 is SGHRS and CDR2 YFSETQ. The CDR3 nucleotides are TGCGCCAGCCATGGGGGGGACAATGAGCAGTACTTC. Amino acids: CASHGGDNEQYF.

The rearrangement links TRBV20-1 to TRBJ2-4; no definite D call. Germline V lookup: CDR1 DFQATT, CDR2 SNEGSKA (reference sequence). V lost 1 base and J 1 base, leaving 14 bases between the germline ends. The CDR3 runs to 16 residues. The DNA for the CDR3 is TGCAGTGCTAGAGCCGACGACGGGCGGGCCAAAAACATTCAGTACTTC. It encodes CSARADDGRAKNIQYF.

The V call is TRBV20-1, the J call TRBJ2-3; 8 bases match TRBD2. The CDR3 is made up of 15 amino acids. Germline CDR1 DFQATT, CDR2 SNEGSKA (reference sequence). J lost 0 bases, V lost 6 bases, and 8 bases had no gene match. CDR3 nucleotides: TGCAGTGCAAAGCTTAGCGGGACTAGCACAGATACGCAGTATTTT. This translates into CSAKLSGTSTDTQYF.

This clonotype has just a few counts. J is TRBJ2-5 and V is TRBV7-6; D perhaps matches TRBD1 (5 bases). Trimming cost V 1 base and J 0 bases, with 9 bases left between them. The germline CDR1 and CDR2 sequences are SGHVS and FNYEAQ. The CDR3 spans 15 residues. CDR3 in DNA: TGTGCCAGCAGCTTAGGGCAGGGCCACCAAGAGACCCAGTACTTC. Its translation is CASSLGQGHQETQYF.

This clonotype occurred a few times. V is TRBV5-1 and J is TRBJ2-5; TRBD1 is a possible D gene (6 bases). Trimming removed 0 bases from V and 1 base from J, with 10 bases in between. The CDR3 covers 15 residues. Germline-derived CDR1 and CDR2 are SGHRS and YFSETQ. The chain's CDR3 is CASSLGQAFQETQYF. The CDR3 DNA reads TGCGCCAGCAGCTTGGGACAGGCCTTCCAAGAGACCCAGTACTTC. Filled out from reference TRBV5-1 and TRBJ2-5, the complete variable domain reads KAGVTQTPRYLIKTRGQQVTLSCSPISGHRSVSWYQQTPGQGLQFLFEYFSETQRNKGNFPGRFSGRQFSNSRSEMNVSTLELGDSALYLCASSLGQAFQETQYFGPGTRLLVL.

Turning to this clonotype: The junction departs from the called germline gene at one end, perhaps through a read error. The rearrangement uses TRBV29-1 and TRBJ2-1; perhaps TRBD1 as D (6 bases). Germline assignment: CDR1 SQVTM and CDR2 ANQGSEA. CDR3 length equals 15 residues. The CDR3 loop is CSVELDSVPYNERFF. CDR3 nucleotides: TGCAGCGTTGAATTGGACAGTGTACCCTACAATGAGCGGTTCTTC.

This rearrangement joins TRBV5-1 to TRBJ2-7, with D uncertain. The CDR3 is 15 amino acids. From germline, CDR1 is SGHRS and CDR2 YFSETQ. Trimming took off 0 bases at V and 3 bases at J, with 13 bases between the two ends. The CDR3 nucleotides read TGCGCCAGCAGCTTGGTGGCCGGATTAGACTACGAGCAGTACTTC. Translating it yields CASSLVAGLDYEQYF.